The T cell receptor (beta chain) described here comes from a study of CD8 T cells in Susac syndrome. Study-wide points: The CD4+ T cell repertoires that were profiled in Susac syndrome showed no clonal expansion.

Reverse transcription of about 0.45 to 1 ug RNA was carried out with random hexamers. Across 54 Vbeta and 13 Jbeta, TCR beta CDR3 was amplified with immunoSEQ multiplex PCR. TCRdb re-derived calls from the immunoSEQ multiplex PCR reads in MiXCR, one entry per CDR3 protein. The sample lists about 140,000 distinct CDR3 sequences; 95% were seen once. As to this clonotype: The antigen is not known.

The CDR3 is 16 residues long. The V and J ends lost 0 bases and 0 bases respectively, with 10 bases between them. The T cells that were sequenced for TCR beta were CD8+ and CD4+ cells from blood. TEMRA cells were FACS-enriched, with CD8+ and CD4+ T cells isolated negatively. The sequencing input was CD4+ T cells from PBMCs. The chain combines TRBV12-3 or TRBV12-4 with TRBJ2-3, with D hard to call. The clonotype was recovered from a human donor with Susac syndrome. This chain's CDR3 is CASSLAGRTSTDTQYF. The CDR3 DNA reads TGTGCCAGCAGTTTAGCGGGCAGAACTAGCACAGATACGCAGTATTTT.